This T cell receptor (beta chain) was documented in a study of Tregs in tolerant kidney transplant recipients. Findings of the study overall: Biological reproducibility was not directly addressed in this study. Activated donor B cell expansion appeared to reveal the most relevant donor-specific TCRbeta repertoire. Validation in larger populations is needed because few patients were studied.

On this clone itself: Antigen unknown.

Germline-derived CDR1 and CDR2 are SGHRS and YFSETQ. With 2 bases clipped from V and 5 bases from J, the junction kept 2 bases outside the gene matches. The CDR3 is 13 amino acids. Measured with immunoSEQ multiplex PCR; TCRdb has only the in-frame clones, and not every one. The sample has around 230,000 clones, approximately 83% seen once; the top ten hold 0.55% to 0.65%. CD4+CD25+CD127- Tregs, CD4+CD25- non-Tregs, CD4 and CD8 cells were sorted. This receptor was identified in a human donor in good health. The rearrangement joins TRBV5-1 to TRBJ2-5; TRBD2 agrees at 8 bases. Sequencing was done on a sample of CD4+ T cells from blood. This chain's CDR3 is CASSLAGDETQYF. CDR3 DNA: TGCGCCAGCAGCTTAGCGGGAGACGAGACCCAGTACTTC.